The source of this TCR beta chain is a study of neurological immune-mediated disorders. About this clonotype itself: A much larger clone lies a single base off, so this may be a read error.

TCRdb processed the 5' RACE reads anew with MiXCR; each CDR3 protein has one entry. The sample has 33,000 or so distinct CDR3 sequences, less than 8.5% seen once. The CDR3 is made up of 11 amino acids. Looked up from germline, CDR1 is DFQATT and CDR2 is SNEGSKA (reference sequence). The V end was cut by 3 bases, the J end by 5 bases, with 6 bases between. The TCR comes from a woman between 40 and 55 years old in good health. The material sequenced was PBMCs. The rearrangement joins TRBV20-1 to TRBJ2-3; D call uncertain. CDR3 sequence reads: CSASLEDTQYF. In DNA, the CDR3 is TGCAGTGCTAGCCTGGAAGATACGCAGTATTTT.